One and the same sample provided the 10 T cell receptor beta chains below, sequenced in a study of blood T cell repertoires in COVID-19 (TCRdb year 2020). To prepare the library, the immunoSEQ multiplex PCR assay was applied. TCRdb carries this immuneACCESS record with in-frame sequences only. Its versions omit some clonotypes, under half of them owing to an unresolved V gene in the studies checked, with the rest unexplained. The sample profile shows 150,000 to 200,000 clones; about 88% of them were found once. Of the sample, about a sixth is held by the ten largest clones. What was sequenced was peripheral blood. The receptors originated from a man between 60 and 70 years old with active or convalescent COVID-19.

Only one count was recorded for this clone. CDR3 in amino acids: CASSQSTANTEAFF. The CDR3 nucleotides read TGTGCCAGCTCACAGTCGACAGCGAACACTGAAGCTTTCTTT. The chain is built from TRBV18 and TRBJ1-1; D perhaps matches TRBD1 (5 bases). The CDR3 runs 14 residues. CDR1 is KGHSH, CDR2 LQKENI, per germline. V lost 4 bases and J 1 base, leaving 10 bases between the germline ends.

A remark on this clone: Within the sample, other DNA sequences also encode this same CDR3. The chain combines TRBV5-1 with TRBJ1-1; a weak D match, TRBD1 (5 bases). Germline V gene lookup returns CDR1 SGHRS and CDR2 YFSETQ. V lost 0 bases and J lost 5, with 11 bases in between. The CDR3 extends over 14 amino acids. The DNA of the CDR3 is TGCGCCAGCAGCTTGGCTGGGGCGGGGACTGAAGCTTTCTTT. Translating gives CASSLAGAGTEAFF.

V is TRBV19 and J is TRBJ1-6, with TRBD1 as a possible D gene (5 bases). Germline loops: CDR1 LNHDA, CDR2 SQIVND (reference sequence). Trimming shortened V by 8 bases and J by 7 bases, and 15 bases separated the two germline ends. The CDR3 contains 14 residues. In DNA, the CDR3 is TGTGCCAGTTTGTCCCGGGGGTCGAATTCACCCCTCCACTTT. Translated, it gives CASLSRGSNSPLHF.

This chain joins TRBV19 and TRBJ2-7; TRBD1 matches 10 bases. This CDR3 has 16 residues. CDR1 is LNHDA and CDR2 is SQIVND in the germline V gene (reference sequence). V lost 2 bases to trimming and J lost 2 bases; unmatched junction nucleotides: 6. The CDR3 reads CASSIRGTGVPYEQYF. For the CDR3, the DNA is TGTGCCAGTAGTATAAGAGGGACAGGGGTCCCCTACGAGCAGTACTTC.

In its sample, this clone was seen a few times. V is TRBV28 and J is TRBJ1-3; 7 bases agree with TRBD1. V trimming: 2 bases; J trimming: 5 bases; junction bases outside the gene matches: 6. The germline V gene encodes CDR1 MDHEN and CDR2 SYDVKM. The CDR3 runs 15 residues. CDR3 DNA: TGTGCCAGCAGTTTACCGACAGGGCTGAGAAACACCATATATTTT. Translated: CASSLPTGLRNTIYF.

This chain joins TRBV5-1 and TRBJ2-3; possible D gene TRBD2, 6 bases. CDR1 is SGHRS, CDR2 YFSETQ, per germline. Trimming cost V 3 bases and J 3 bases, with 11 bases left between them. The CDR3 extends over 14 amino acids. The CDR3 DNA reads TGCGCCAGCAGCTCAGCCGGGACTACAGATACGCAGTATTTT. Residues: CASSSAGTTDTQYF.

CDR3 residues: CASSPDRDTYGYTF. DNA for the CDR3: TGTGCCAGCAGCCCCGACAGGGATACCTATGGCTACACCTTC. The V call is TRBV7-2, the J call TRBJ1-2, with 7 positions matching TRBD1. Per germline, CDR1 SGHTA and CDR2 FQGNSA. CDR3 length equals 14 residues. Trimming cost V 5 bases and J 4 bases; bases outside gene matches: 7.

The chain joins TRBV4-1 to TRBJ1-4, with 7 bases lining up with TRBD1. With 3 bases clipped from V and 4 bases from J, the junction kept 5 bases outside the gene matches. The CDR3 covers 15 residues. Germline CDR1 is MGHRA and CDR2 is YSYEKL. The CDR3 nucleotides are TGCGCCAGCAGCCAGACCGGGACAGATAATGAAAAACTGTTTTTT. It translates to CASSQTGTDNEKLFF.

The genes are TRBV29-1 and TRBJ2-7; 10 nucleotides line up with TRBD1. Germline assignment: CDR1 SQVTM and CDR2 ANQGSEA. The CDR3 consists of 15 residues. V shed 6 bases and J 1 base; nucleotides not matched to a gene: 9. The CDR3 DNA sequence: TGCAGCGTCGTGGTCAAGGGACAGGGGTCCTACGAGCAGTACTTC. The encoded protein is CSVVVKGQGSYEQYF.

The V call is TRBV5-1, the J call TRBJ2-5, with D hard to call. Trimming left V 4 bases short and J 4 bases short, with 14 bases between. CDR1 and CDR2 from the germline V gene are SGHRS and YFSETQ. CDR3 length equals 14 residues. The CDR3 spells CASSPEVGRETQYF. In nucleotides, the CDR3 is TGCGCCAGCAGCCCGGAAGTGGGCCGAGAGACCCAGTACTTC.